This note documents a single TCR beta chain sequence. It lacks a known antigen. Base qualities are not at hand, and no much larger clone is one base apart. The cohort consisted of 600 to 700 healthy bone marrow donors. At the time of sampling, all cohort members were nominally healthy, though unrecorded immune exposures were likely present. The donor tested CMV seropositive and was one of the 289 seropositive cohort members. A peripheral blood sample was collected from each donor, and TCR beta sequencing was performed on peripheral blood mononuclear cells. Genomic DNA was extracted from the blood cell samples with the Qiagen DNeasy Blood Extraction Kit. These data are taken from a study of cytomegalovirus exposure and HLA in healthy donors (dated by TCRdb to between 2016 and 2019). Some background on the complete study: An earlier analysis of under 600 of the donors reported approximately 270 Gb of sequence data and roughly 110 million unique TCR beta sequences from 150 million to 200 million T cells. Genome-wide SNP genotypes for about 65% of the 666 donors were used in a later genetic analysis, which treated that subset as a discovery cohort. Using immunosequencing, the study profiled T cell repertoires from fewer than 850 subjects and related those repertoires to cytomegalovirus serostatus. Approximately 330 gigabases of sequencing data and around 80 million unique TCR sequences made up an early release that covered fewer than 650 HLA-typed donors. To decide whether each TCR beta V gene segment behaved as functional or pseudogenic, an earlier analysis of some 600 of the donors relied on high-throughput TCR beta sequencing. High-throughput TCR immunosequencing, statistical association of individual TCRs with disease status, and machine learning were combined to predict cytomegalovirus infection status. The aim of the study was to test whether cataloging public T cell receptors could identify signatures of past pathogen exposure. HLA typing included class I and class II loci at four-digit resolution. The number of donors typed differed by locus, with 629-630 for A, B, C, DRB1 and DQB1, roughly 520 for DQA1, over 600 for DPA1, and approximately 470 for DPB1. In a later analysis, previously published TCR beta repertoires from several hundred donors were re-analyzed and high-resolution HLA genotyping was added so that TCR occurrence patterns could be studied. Every repertoire in the discovery cohort had been generated on one and the same sequencing platform. Of the 350 to 450 genotyped donors, about 80% fell in the genetic ancestry cluster associated with self-reported Caucasian donors. A separate validation cohort of approximately 130 different subjects was used in addition to the roughly 700-subject first cohort. Because of strong linkage in the cohort, roughly five DR-DQ haplotypes were treated as single units for association and clustering. In the later analysis, no new phenotypic data were used to find candidate immune exposures; instead, reliance was placed on TCR beta sequences and their occurrence across donors. Among around 400 genotyped donors of the cohort, an average of about 220,000 unique TCR beta nucleotide sequences was sequenced per donor, of which about 20% were non-productive. Donor age, sex, ethnicity and CMV serostatus were compiled alongside the repertoire data. Study-wide findings and limitations: This cohort had only TCR beta chains sequenced, and the lack of alpha or paired-chain data limited which features could be detected. In a later analysis, the rate of TCR association differed among HLA loci, with DRB1 alleles having the most associated TCRs and HLA-C alleles having the fewest. A later analysis found that most CMV-associated TCR beta chains appeared HLA-restricted, with HLA associations seemingly driven largely by CMV exposure. Strong co-occurrence of HLA alleles, especially DR and DQ, made assigning TCR associations to individual alleles difficult. In a later genetic analysis, a missense DCLRE1C variant was associated with V-gene and J-gene trimming of TCR beta chains, and the association was replicated in an independent cohort. Some IMGT-functional V segments, including TRBV6-2 and TRBV6-3, could not be distinguished by the 87-base-pair reads and were therefore excluded. Because some donors lacked HLA typing at each locus, the association tests relied only on the typed subset. The authors suggested that the approach could potentially be extended to other disease states and immunological phenotypes. Linkage disequilibrium might explain the correlated functional status among segregating V segments, but an unknown experimental factor could not be excluded. A later analysis reported that several top co-occurrence clusters appeared linked to parvovirus B19, influenza, CMV and Epstein-Barr virus. A further reported finding was that TCR beta sequences accurately predicted the HLA-A and HLA-B alleles for most subjects in the first cohort. The only immune exposure information available for the cohort was CMV serostatus. Most TCR sequences were seen in very few donors, while some public TCRs were found in many individuals. A later genetic analysis reported fewer N-insertions in productive TCRs among donors in an Asian-associated ancestry cluster than the roughly 650-donor mean. Presence/absence analyses assumed roughly uniform sequencing depth across donors, an assumption that may not hold. In an earlier analysis of fewer than 700 of the donors, most TCR beta V segments appeared in productive rearrangements about 87% or about 30% of the time, broadly matching IMGT annotations. A cluster of highly shared sequence variants was judged likely to represent a technical artifact of the sequencing pipeline. A later analysis associated 17,000 or so TCR beta sequences with specific HLA alleles at a false discovery rate of 0.05. A total of 150 or so TCR beta chains were listed by the study as associated with cytomegalovirus. Because counts were too low, seventeen rarely observed V segments, including chromosome 9 orphons, were excluded from the earlier analysis of some 540 of the donors. Cytomegalovirus status was reported to be diagnosed by the classifier with high specificity and sensitivity in both the original and validation cohorts. In a later analysis, HLA-associated TCR beta chains were found to be more clonally expanded and to have lower generation probabilities than equally common non-associated chains. In vitro tests confirmed that three of the cytomegalovirus-associated TCR beta chains recognize cytomegalovirus antigens.

The cysteine opens and the phenylalanine closes a CDR3 of 12 amino acids. The kept DNA is CDR3 alone, 36 bases in frame from the first base. The germline ends are 18 bases apart after V is trimmed by 11 bases and J by 7 bases. Based on the germline V gene, the CDR1 and CDR2 sequences are MNHEY and SVGAGI. The library relied on the immunoSEQ multiplex PCR assay. A mixture of 60 forward primers for TCR Vbeta segments and 13 reverse primers for TCR Jbeta segments was used in the multiplex PCR. Amplification of the CDR3 region of rearranged TCR beta genes was performed with a multiplex PCR assay on genomic DNA. Amplified TCR beta libraries were sequenced as 87-base-pair reads on the Illumina HiSeq System. The published analysis was carried out like this. A later analysis counted tens of millions of unique TCR beta chains across the 700 or so repertoires, and around 12 million of these chains were shared by at least two donors. A nearest-neighbor algorithm error-corrected the raw reads and collapsed the reads into unique sequences, merging closely related sequences to remove PCR and sequencing errors. Alignment of CDR3 sequences to IMGT reference sequences was used to assign V, D and J gene segments. For a sequence to be retained, a match of at least six nucleotides to both a V gene segment and a J gene segment was required. A rearrangement counted as productive if the CDR3 had no stop codons and remained in frame with V and J, and every other rearrangement counted as non-productive. Following IMGT convention, CDR3 was defined as the stretch from the second conserved V-encoded cysteine to the conserved J-encoded phenylalanine. In an earlier analysis of roughly 580 of the donors, sequences lacking an unambiguous match to a single V gene segment were excluded. An earlier analysis of several hundred of the donors called V segments functional above 56.7% productive rearrangements and segregating when the between-donor standard deviation exceeded 5%. A statistical classification framework was developed to diagnose cytomegalovirus status using the catalog of TCR beta chain sequences. In a later analysis, V and J genes were assigned by comparing TCR nucleotide sequences against IMGT/GENE-DB human TR gene sequences. A later analysis assigned CDR3 sequences and most-parsimonious VDJ recombination scenarios with the TCRdist pipeline. In a later analysis, each TCR beta chain was defined by its CDR3 amino acid sequence together with its V-gene family, and reads lacking a unique V-gene family were excluded. To address suspected cross-contamination and a sequencing artifact, a later analysis removed 550 to 750 highly shared, low-generation-probability nucleotide sequences. A later analysis calculated a clonal expansion index for each public chain from normalized within-repertoire ranks of inferred template counts. Generation probabilities in a later analysis came from a VDJ recombination model fitted to out-of-frame rearrangements, and those results were checked against IGoR. In a later analysis, hypergeometric tests were used to score TCR-TCR, TCR-HLA and TCR-CMV co-occurrence, with a repertoire-size bias correction applied to TCR pairs. To estimate false discovery rates, a later analysis permuted the HLA or CMV assignments 20 times. In a later analysis, co-occurring TCRs were grouped with DBSCAN, and TCRdist sequence similarity was added when clustering was performed within HLA-allele-positive subsets. Repertoires with fewer than 30,000 or more than 120,000 public chains, plus five repertoires with anomalous nucleotide sharing, were excluded from co-occurrence clustering. This immuneACCESS table, as held by TCRdb, lists in-frame sequences with V and J called but not all clones. Of the missing ones, under half trace to an unresolved V gene in checked studies; the others have no known cause. The V and J calls and clone size come from that table; D and trimming were worked out from the DNA. This sample is represented by 100,000 to 120,000 clones; less than 85% of them were singletons. The ten largest clones add up to over 10% of the sample.

The origin of this receptor is a man under 40 in good health and CMV-seropositive. The specimen was PBMCs. The chain uses TRBV6-5 and TRBJ2-7, with a tentative D gene TRBD1 over 5 matching bases. The encoded CDR3 is CADRPRVGEQYF. The nucleotide sequence is TGTGCCGACCGCCCCAGGGTGGGGGAGCAGTACTTC.